Many counts were recorded for the clone carrying this T cell receptor beta chain. This sample is drawn from a study of spatial heterogeneity in lung cancer. TCRdb reprocessed the 5' RACE reads via MiXCR and lists one record per CDR3 protein. The sample includes under 75,000 distinct CDR3 sequences, 13% seen only once; the top ten take 5.5% to 7.5%. Stated time point: sample taken at primary tumor resection. Frozen PBMC, nontumor lung or tumor provided whole RNA, which was sequenced unsorted. Sequencing was performed on PBMCs, taken at surgery. This receptor was obtained from a male donor with early-stage non-small cell lung cancer.

The CDR3 here is CASSRTQDSSGANVLTF. For the CDR3, the DNA is TGTGCCAGCAGCCGCACACAAGACAGCTCTGGGGCCAACGTCCTGACTTTC. The chain links TRBV7-9 to TRBJ2-6, with D perhaps TRBD1 (5 bases). CDR3 size: 17 residues. Germline loops: CDR1 SEHNR, CDR2 FQNEAQ (reference sequence). V gave up 5 bases and J gave up 0 bases, with 14 bases separating them.